This T cell receptor (beta chain) was found in a study of T cell responses to AZD1222 COVID-19 vaccine. Comments on this clone: What it binds is unknown.

Points from the study as a whole: No day 14 peak samples; only post-peak repertoires were characterized. Regions 160-218 and 743-854 held dominance among vaccine-associated CD4 TCRs, which spanned spike.

Generated by immunoSEQ multiplex PCR, the TCRdb table keeps only in-frame clones and is missing some. The table includes about 190,000 clones, over 80% detected once. Germline CDR1 reads LGHDT; CDR2 reads YNNKEL (reference sequence). Deletions cut 0 bases from V and 5 bases from J, with 10 bases between. The CDR3 spans 14 residues. The V gene is TRBV3-1 (or the pseudogene TRBV3-2), the J gene TRBJ1-2; D call uncertain. The sample here was peripheral blood, taken on day 0 of MenACWY control vaccination. The clonotype originates from an adult in good health. The CDR3 protein is CASSQDVAVYGYTF. The CDR3 DNA sequence: TGTGCCAGCAGCCAAGATGTGGCAGTTTATGGCTACACCTTC.